This T cell receptor (beta chain) came from a study of T cell repertoires in cytomegalovirus infection. General study points: Dominant in the ex vivo response were TCR beta clonotypes restricted by HLA-C and specific for CMV. Cumulative frequency (of public TCR beta family members) identified carriers of CMV plus the relevant HLA.

The V gene end was trimmed by 5 bases and the J gene end by 1 base; junction bases not matched to a gene: 7. This CDR3 has 16 residues. TCRdb reanalysed the reads using MiXCR and keeps one entry per CDR3 protein. The sample carries some 300,000 distinct CDR3 sequences, approximately 8.9% recorded once. This clonotype was found many times. No antigen is known for it. The V and J genes are TRBV12-3 or TRBV12-4 and TRBJ2-3; 9 positions agree with TRBD2. The sequence came from a human donor in good health (CMV status not recorded). Some clones in this sample may be carry-over from other donors' samples. The sample comprised PBMCs. In DNA, the CDR3 is TGTGCCAGCAGTCCTATAGCGGGGGCCGGCACAGATACGCAGTATTTT. The encoded protein is CASSPIAGAGTDTQYF.